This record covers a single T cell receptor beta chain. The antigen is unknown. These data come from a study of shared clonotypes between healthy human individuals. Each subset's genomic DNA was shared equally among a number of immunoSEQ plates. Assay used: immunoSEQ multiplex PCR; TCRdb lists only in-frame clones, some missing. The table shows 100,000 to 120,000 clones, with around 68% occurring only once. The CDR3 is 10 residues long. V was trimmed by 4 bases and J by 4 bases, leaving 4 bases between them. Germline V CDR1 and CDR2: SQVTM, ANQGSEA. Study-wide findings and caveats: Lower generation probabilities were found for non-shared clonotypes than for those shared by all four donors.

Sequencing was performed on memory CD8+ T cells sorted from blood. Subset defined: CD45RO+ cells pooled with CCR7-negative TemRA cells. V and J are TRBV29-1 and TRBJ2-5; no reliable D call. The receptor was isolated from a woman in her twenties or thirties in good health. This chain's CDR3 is CSVGGETQYF. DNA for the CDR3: TGCAGCGTTGGCGGAGAGACCCAGTACTTC.